This TCR beta chain came from a study of cytomegalovirus exposure and HLA in healthy donors. 60 Vbeta and 13 Jbeta primers were used in PCR. Repertoires were generated with immunoSEQ multiplex PCR, while TCRdb's copy carries only in-frame clones and drops some. The listing records tens of thousands of clones. There are 15 residues in the CDR3. Germline lookup yields CDR1 MNHNS and CDR2 SASEGT. With 5 bases removed from V and 2 bases from J, the gap between germline ends came to 14 bases. This receptor was taken from a woman aged 55-69 years in good health and CMV-seropositive. The chain recombines TRBV6-1 with TRBJ2-3; the D gene is possibly TRBD1 (5 bases). Sequencing used PBMCs. The CDR3 bases are TGTGCCAGCAGTCGGGCAGGGATATTCACAGATACGCAGTATTTT. Translated, it gives CASSRAGIFTDTQYF.